The 2 T cell receptor beta chains listed next were all sequenced from one sample in a study of graft-versus-host responses after intestinal transplantation. TCRdb's table, derived via immunoSEQ multiplex PCR, lists solely in-frame clones and lacks some. The data contain fewer than 85,000 clones, over 75% of them singletons. These receptors have no identified antigens. The sample here was unstimulated CD4+ T cells sorted from spleen or lymph node cells, taken before transplant. These TCRs come from a human donor who was the organ donor for an intestinal transplant.

The chain is built from TRBV4-1 and TRBJ1-4; the match to TRBD1 covers 8 bases. V lost 5 bases, J lost 8 bases, and 10 bases stayed unmatched. This CDR3 has 15 amino acids. Germline values: CDR1 MGHRA, CDR2 YSYEKL. The CDR3 loop is CASSGRDRRVEKLFF. For the CDR3, the DNA is TGCGCCAGCAGCGGCCGGGACAGGCGGGTCGAAAAACTGTTTTTT.

The V call is TRBV6-5, the J call TRBJ2-7; D is possibly TRBD2 (6 bases). Trimming left V 10 bases short and J 2 bases short, with 12 bases between. Germline assignment: CDR1 MNHEY and CDR2 SVGAGI. The CDR3 contains 12 residues. CDR3 sequence: CAIEAGPYEQYV. CDR3 DNA: TGTGCCATCGAGGCGGGGCCCTACGAGCAGTACGTC.